The 5 T cell receptor beta chains reported below all come from one sample, sequenced in a study of T cell repertoires in cytomegalovirus infection. Antigens for these TCRs are unknown. MiXCR, run by TCRdb on the reads, gives a single entry per CDR3 protein. Of some 590,000 distinct CDR3 sequences listed, 35% to 50% are singletons. Sample: cultured PBMCs, taken from culture after CMV antigen stimulation. These receptors were collected from a human donor in good health (CMV status not recorded). Some clones in this sample may be carry-over from other donors' samples.

In this sample, this clonotype turned up a few times. The V and J genes are TRBV7-8 and TRBJ2-5; possible D gene TRBD1, 6 bases. The germline CDR1 and CDR2 sequences are SGHVS and FQNEAQ. Trimming stripped 5 bases from V and 5 bases from J, with 21 bases between. This CDR3 comprises 16 residues. The DNA of the CDR3 is TGTGCCAGCAGCGAACGCCGGGACATTCTCCTGGAGACCCAGTACTTC. This translates into CASSERRDILLETQYF. The full variable domain, in which reference TRBV7-8 and TRBJ2-5 provide the parts outside the CDR3, is GAGVSQSPRYKVAKRGQDVALRCDPISGHVSLFWYQQALGQGPEFLTYFQNEAQLDKSGLPSDRFFAERPEGSVSTLKIQRTQQEDSAVYLCASSERRDILLETQYFGPGTRLLVL.

The chain recombines TRBV6-8 with TRBJ1-1; tentative D call: TRBD1 (6 bases). In germline, CDR1 is MNHGY, CDR2 SAAAGT. CDR3 length equals 16 residues. V was pared by 0 bases and J by 6 bases, with 17 bases between. The CDR3 reads CASSYSGGGLGAEAFF. As DNA, the CDR3 is TGTGCCAGCAGTTACTCAGGGGGGGGGTTGGGGGCTGAAGCTTTCTTT.

The rearrangement uses TRBV10-3 and TRBJ2-4, with TRBD2 identical over 9 bases. The CDR3 covers 16 residues. Germline loops: CDR1 ENHRY, CDR2 SYGVKD. V gave up 3 bases and J gave up 3 bases; unmatched junction bases: 6. The CDR3 region is CAISETLAGIKNIQYF. In nucleotides, the CDR3 is TGTGCCATCAGTGAAACTCTAGCGGGGATCAAAAACATTCAGTACTTC.

This chain joins TRBV11-2 and TRBJ2-1; TRBD2 matches 11 bases. V lost 3 bases and J lost 4; bases outside the gene matches: 2. Germline CDR1 and CDR2: SGHAT and FQNNGV. The CDR3 extends over 15 amino acids. In nucleotides, the CDR3 is TGTGCCAGCAGCTTTACTAGCGGGAGATACAATGAGCAGTTCTTC. It yields the protein CASSFTSGRYNEQFF. Together with reference TRBV11-2 and TRBJ2-1, the CDR3 gives the full variable domain: EAGVAQSPRYKIIEKRQSVAFWCNPISGHATLYWYQQILGQGPKLLIQFQNNGVVDDSQLPKDRFSAERLKGVDSTLKIQPAKLEDSAVYLCASSFTSGRYNEQFFGPGTRLTVL.

The CDR3 nucleotides read TGTGCCAGCAGTTTTAGAGCTTACACCGGGGAGCTGTTTTTT. Protein: CASSFRAYTGELFF. The J gene is TRBJ2-2, the V gene TRBV12-3 or TRBV12-4; D is uncertain. The CDR3 loop spans 14 amino acids. V shed 3 bases and J shed 3 bases, with 8 bases lying between them.